Below, 17 T cell receptor beta chains from the same sample are listed, as sequenced in a study of shared clonotypes between healthy human individuals. TCRdb's table, derived via immunoSEQ multiplex PCR, lists solely in-frame clones and lacks some. The top ten hold around 0.38% of the sample, which has 2 million to 2.5 million clones, around 90% seen once. The specimen was naive CD4+ T cells from PBMCs. This sample's subset: CD45RA+ positively selected. These TCRs come from a man aged 18-30 years in good health. Some clones in this sample may be carry-over from other donors' samples.

The chain links TRBV7-9 to TRBJ2-5; 7 bases map to TRBD2. V was pared by 1 base and J by 5 bases, with 10 bases of the junction left unmatched. The CDR3 spans 16 residues. Per the germline V gene, CDR1 is SEHNR and CDR2 is FQNEAQ (reference sequence). CDR3 sequence reads: CASSLVPAGARETQYF. The CDR3 bases are TGTGCCAGCAGCTTAGTACCGGCGGGAGCACGCGAGACCCAGTACTTC. Variable domain in full (rest from reference TRBV7-9 and TRBJ2-5): DTGVSQNPRHKITKRGQNVTFRCDPISEHNRLYWYRQTLGQGPEFLTYFQNEAQLEKSRLLSDRFSAERPKGSFSTLEIQRTEQGDSAMYLCASSLVPAGARETQYFGPGTRLLVL.

This clone came up a few times. V and J are TRBV28 and TRBJ1-2, with D unclear. CDR1 and CDR2 (germline): MDHEN, SYDVKM. The CDR3 is 15 residues long. Trimming cost V 3 bases and J 6 bases, with 17 bases left between them. DNA for the CDR3: TGTGCCAGCAGTTTGATAGGCAGATTTTTGGATGGCTACACCTTC. Its translation is CASSLIGRFLDGYTF.

The gene calls are TRBV6-1 and TRBJ2-7; D is ambiguous. CDR1 MNHNS and CDR2 SASEGT come from the germline V gene. This CDR3 region has 12 residues. V lost 4 bases, J lost 4 bases, and 8 bases lay in between. The CDR3 DNA reads TGTGCCAGCAGTGTAACAAAATACGAGCAGTACTTC. This gives the protein CASSVTKYEQYF.

For this clone: This sample also contains other DNA sequences that code for the same CDR3. This chain links TRBV6-1 with TRBJ2-5; tentatively, D is TRBD2 (6 bases). This CDR3 has 14 amino acids. Germline CDR1 MNHNS, CDR2 SASEGT. V was pared by 4 bases and J by 0 bases, with 9 bases between. The CDR3 is CASSAGGNQETQYF. For the CDR3, the DNA is TGTGCCAGCAGTGCGGGCGGGAACCAAGAGACCCAGTACTTC.

The chain uses TRBV2 and TRBJ1-6; unclear D gene. The germline V and J ends were trimmed by 10 bases and 0 bases, with 7 bases remaining between them. Germline loops: CDR1 SNHLY, CDR2 FYNNEI. This CDR3 contains 13 residues. This chain's CDR3 is CATRSSYNSPLHF. As DNA, the CDR3 is TGTGCCACCCGGAGCTCCTATAATTCACCCCTCCACTTT.

The CDR3 DNA reads as TGCGCCAGCAGCTTGGTTCCTAGCGGGGGAACAGATACGCAGTATTTT. It codes for CASSLVPSGGTDTQYF. This rearrangement joins TRBV5-1 to TRBJ2-3, with 10 bases aligning to TRBD2. CDR3 length equals 16 residues. V dropped 0 bases and J dropped 3; count of bases not matched to a gene: 4. The germline CDR1 and CDR2 sequences are SGHRS and YFSETQ. Supplemented by reference TRBV5-1 and TRBJ2-3, the full variable domain reads KAGVTQTPRYLIKTRGQQVTLSCSPISGHRSVSWYQQTPGQGLQFLFEYFSETQRNKGNFPGRFSGRQFSNSRSEMNVSTLELGDSALYLCASSLVPSGGTDTQYFGPGTRLTVL.

In DNA form, the CDR3 reads TGCAGCGGGGGGGGCGTTGGGCAGCCCCAGCATTTT. It yields the protein CSGGGVGQPQHF. The chain combines TRBV29-1 with TRBJ1-5; D is perhaps TRBD1 (6 bases). This CDR3 has 12 amino acids. Deletions cut 7 bases from V and 7 bases from J, with 14 bases between. Germline CDR1 reads SQVTM; CDR2 reads ANQGSEA.

The CDR3 region is CASSLGVGSTDTQYF. The CDR3 coding sequence is TGTGCCAGCAGCTTAGGCGTGGGATCCACAGATACGCAGTATTTT. The rearrangement uses TRBV11-2 and TRBJ2-3; no clear D gene. In germline, CDR1 is SGHAT, CDR2 FQNNGV. Trimming stripped 1 base from V and 2 bases from J, with 10 bases between. The CDR3 runs 15 residues.

The rearrangement uses TRBV11-2 and TRBJ1-5; D possibly corresponds to TRBD1 (5 bases). This CDR3 comprises 15 residues. Trimming cost V 2 bases and J 7 bases, with 15 bases left between them. Germline V gene data show CDR1 as SGHAT and CDR2 as FQNNGV. CDR3 in amino acids: CASSLWGRRRQPQHF. DNA for the CDR3: TGTGCCAGCAGCTTATGGGGCCGAAGAAGGCAGCCCCAGCATTTT.

The CDR3 DNA reads as TGTGCCAGTAGTATAAGGCAGGCCGGGGGTCAGCCCCAGCATTTT. It specifies CASSIRQAGGQPQHF. The rearrangement links TRBV19 to TRBJ1-5, with D tentatively TRBD1 (5 bases). Per the germline V gene, CDR1 is LNHDA and CDR2 is SQIVND (reference sequence). V was cut by 2 bases and J by 6 bases, with 14 bases left in between. This CDR3 is 15 amino acids long.

The rearrangement uses TRBV19 and TRBJ1-2; no definite D call. The V end lost 6 bases, the J end lost 5 bases, and 7 bases lay between the germline ends. This CDR3 contains 11 residues. Germline loops: CDR1 LNHDA, CDR2 SQIVND (reference sequence). The CDR3 loop reads CASRGMYGYTF. CDR3 sequence (DNA): TGTGCCAGTAGGGGGATGTATGGCTACACCTTC. Together with reference TRBV19 and TRBJ1-2, the CDR3 gives the full variable domain: DGGITQSPKYLFRKEGQNVTLSCEQNLNHDAMYWYRQDPGQGLRLIYYSQIVNDFQKGDIAEGYSVSREKKESFPLTVTSAQKNPTAFYLCASRGMYGYTFGSGTRLTVV.

This sequence joins TRBV5-4 and TRBJ2-3; D gene uncertain. The germline V and J ends were trimmed by 0 bases and 1 base, with 9 bases remaining between them. The CDR3 runs 15 residues. Germline V CDR1 and CDR2: SGHNT, YYREEE (reference sequence). The CDR3 sequence: CASSLVPRGTDTQYF. CDR3 sequence (DNA): TGTGCCAGCAGCTTGGTTCCCCGAGGCACAGATACGCAGTATTTT.

This chain joins TRBV6-1 and TRBJ2-7, with a possible D match to TRBD1 (7 bases). Germline V lookup: CDR1 MNHNS, CDR2 SASEGT. V was pared by 2 bases and J by 6 bases, with 14 bases between. CDR3 length equals 14 residues. The CDR3 DNA reads TGTGCCAGCAGTGAATCAGGGGGGCCCCTCGAGCAGTACTTC. The encoded protein is CASSESGGPLEQYF.

The chain is built from TRBV29-1 and TRBJ2-3; 10 bases match TRBD2. There are 12 residues in the CDR3. Germline CDR1 is SQVTM and CDR2 is ANQGSEA. J was trimmed by 5 bases and V by 4 bases; bases with no gene match: 0. CDR3 nucleotides: TGCAGCGTTGGGACTAGCGGAGATACGCAGTATTTT. Translated, it gives CSVGTSGDTQYF.

The V and J genes are TRBV2 and TRBJ2-5; D is possibly TRBD1 (5 bases). The germline V and J ends were trimmed by 3 bases and 5 bases, with 10 bases remaining between them. The CDR3 runs 13 residues. The germline V gene has CDR1 SNHLY and CDR2 FYNNEI. The CDR3 sequence: CASSDTRAETQYF. DNA for the CDR3: TGTGCCAGCAGTGATACCAGGGCGGAGACCCAGTACTTC. Looking up the rest from reference TRBV2 and TRBJ2-5 gives the full variable domain: EPEVTQTPSHQVTQMGQEVILRCVPISNHLYFYWYRQILGQKVEFLVSFYNNEISEKSEIFDDQFSVERPDGSNFTLKIRSTKLEDSAMYFCASSDTRAETQYFGPGTRLLVL.

The table lists this clone with a count of one. CDR3 sequence reads: CASSPGGGVVTQYF. Written as DNA, the CDR3 is TGCGCCAGCAGTCCAGGCGGAGGGGTAGTCACGCAGTATTTT. The genes are TRBV5-1 and TRBJ2-3; tentative D call: TRBD2 (6 bases). The CDR3 contains 14 residues. In germline, CDR1 is SGHRS, CDR2 YFSETQ. V was pared by 5 bases and J by 9 bases, with 19 bases between.

This clone was observed once. The V gene is TRBV18, the J gene TRBJ2-1; 9 bases match TRBD2. This CDR3 is built from 19 residues. V shed 1 base and J 3 bases; nucleotides not matched to a gene: 13. Per the germline V gene, CDR1 is KGHSH and CDR2 is LQKENI. The CDR3 bases are TGTGCCAGCTCACCACGGCTAGCGGGATCGTCTGACTACTACAATGAGCAGTTCTTC. Residues: CASSPRLAGSSDYYNEQFF.